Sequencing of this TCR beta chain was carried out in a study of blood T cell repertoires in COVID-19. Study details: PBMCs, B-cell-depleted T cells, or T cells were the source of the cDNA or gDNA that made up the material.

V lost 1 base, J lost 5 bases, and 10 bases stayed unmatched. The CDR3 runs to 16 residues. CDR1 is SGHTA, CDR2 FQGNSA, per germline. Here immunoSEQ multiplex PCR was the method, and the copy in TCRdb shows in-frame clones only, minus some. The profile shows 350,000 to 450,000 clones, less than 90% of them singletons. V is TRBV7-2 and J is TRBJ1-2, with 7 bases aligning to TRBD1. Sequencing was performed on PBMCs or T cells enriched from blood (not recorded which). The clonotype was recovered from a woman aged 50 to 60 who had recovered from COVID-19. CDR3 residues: CASSLEETGTGYGYTF. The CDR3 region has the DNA TGTGCCAGCAGCTTAGAGGAGACAGGGACCGGTTATGGCTACACCTTC.